This section outlines one TCR beta chain sequence together with its context. Trimming cost V 0 bases and J 0 bases, with 3 bases left between them. The germline gives CDR1 GTSNPN, CDR2 SVGIG (reference sequence). The CDR3 is 13 residues long. The data were obtained in a study of blood T cell repertoires in COVID-19. Study as a whole: COVID-19 samples, acute and convalescent, were from the United States, Italy and Spain. The analysed material was cDNA or gDNA that came from T cells, B-cell-depleted T cells, or PBMCs.

In the original workflow: For nucleated cells, counts were estimated from reference gene primer amplification. Repertoires were generated with immunoSEQ multiplex PCR, while TCRdb's copy carries only in-frame clones and drops some. V, J and clone size reflect that table, while D and trimming were determined from the DNA. This sample has 99,000 or so clones, with 85% found just once. Sequenced input: peripheral blood. The V gene is TRBV30, the J gene TRBJ1-5; D is unresolved. The sequence was obtained from a man in his forties or fifties with acute or convalescent COVID-19. The CDR3 nucleotides read TGTGCCTGGAGTGTACTTAGCAATCAGCCCCAGCATTTT. It codes for CAWSVLSNQPQHF.